This T cell receptor beta chain appears in the sequencing data of a study of cytomegalovirus exposure and HLA in healthy donors. Across the study: Earlier, fewer than 140 million unique TCR beta sequences were recovered from around 190 million T cells by an analysis.

It was with 60 Vbeta and 13 Jbeta primers that the PCR ran. Using immunoSEQ multiplex PCR, the repertoire was profiled, and TCRdb retains in-frame clones only, with some absent. The sample contains about 160,000 clones, around nine tenths of which appear only once. A note on this clone: Its antigen is as yet unknown.

The germline CDR1 and CDR2 sequences are SGDLS and YYNGEE. The CDR3 sequence is 14 residues long. V lost 1 base, J lost 4 bases, and 11 bases lay in between. Whole-study results and caveats: It was reported that TCR beta sequences correctly inferred the HLA-A and HLA-B alleles for most subjects. Analysis performed later found 15,000 or so TCR beta sequences associated with HLA alleles at 0.05 false discovery rate.

Sequencing was carried out using PBMCs. V gene TRBV9 combines with J gene TRBJ2-5, with a weak D call TRBD2 (5 bases). The receptor's source is a woman aged 18-29 years in good health and CMV-seronegative. In DNA, the CDR3 is TGTGCCAGCAGCGTAAGCGGACCTAGAGAGACCCAGTACTTC. Its protein product is CASSVSGPRETQYF.